This entry concerns a single T cell receptor beta chain. Its target is unknown. This specimen belongs to a study of Ad26.COV2.S vaccination and SARS-CoV-2 variants. Study-level results: Total T cell responses were possibly underestimated by TCR breadth and depth analyses. Researchers reported similar non-spike TCR breadth in vaccine and placebo recipients.

Treatment described: 15 to 20 received Ad26.COV2.S at low or high dose, single or two shots; about 5 received placebo; per-sample allocation not given. Sampling was performed 63 days after the first vaccine or placebo injection. Germline loops: CDR1 MNHEY, CDR2 SVGAGI. Trimming took 9 bases from V and 0 from J, leaving 14 bases between them. The CDR3 sequence is 14 residues long. Profiled with immunoSEQ multiplex PCR; TCRdb holds only in-frame clones, not every one. The table has 300,000 to 400,000 clones, about nine tenths seen once. Specimen: peripheral blood, collected in a trial of Ad26.COV2.S vaccine versus placebo. The source of this sequence is a person between 18 and 65 years old who received the Ad26.COV2.S COVID-19 vaccine or a placebo. V gene TRBV6-5 combines with J gene TRBJ1-1; D ambiguous. This CDR3 reads CASKGAGMNTEAFF. The CDR3 nucleotides read TGTGCCAGTAAGGGAGCAGGCATGAACACTGAAGCTTTCTTT.